This TCR beta chain was sequenced for a study of blood T cell repertoires in COVID-19. J gave up 3 bases and V 7 bases, and 14 bases lay outside the gene matches. Germline V lookup: CDR1 SGHTA, CDR2 FQGNSA. The length of the CDR3 is 16 residues. Assay used: immunoSEQ multiplex PCR; TCRdb lists only in-frame clones, some missing. The sample yields about 310,000 clones, more than 75% seen once. The source of this sequence is a man aged 45-60 years with active or convalescent COVID-19. Sequencing was carried out using peripheral blood. The J gene is TRBJ1-2, the V gene TRBV7-2, with TRBD1 matching over 7 bases. The chain's CDR3 is CASTRDSVLTHYGYTF. CDR3 nucleotides: TGTGCCAGCACCCGGGACAGCGTACTCACGCACTATGGCTACACCTTC.